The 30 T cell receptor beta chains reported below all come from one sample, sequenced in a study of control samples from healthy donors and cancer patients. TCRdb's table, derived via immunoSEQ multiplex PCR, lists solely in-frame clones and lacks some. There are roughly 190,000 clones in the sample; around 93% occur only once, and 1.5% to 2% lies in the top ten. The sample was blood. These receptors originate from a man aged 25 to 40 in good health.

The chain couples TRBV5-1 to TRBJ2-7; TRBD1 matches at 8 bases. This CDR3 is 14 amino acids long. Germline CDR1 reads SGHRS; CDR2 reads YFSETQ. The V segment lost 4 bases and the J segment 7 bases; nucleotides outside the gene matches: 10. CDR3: CASSKEPGTGEQYF. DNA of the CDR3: TGCGCCAGCAGCAAAGAGCCCGGGACAGGAGAGCAGTACTTC.

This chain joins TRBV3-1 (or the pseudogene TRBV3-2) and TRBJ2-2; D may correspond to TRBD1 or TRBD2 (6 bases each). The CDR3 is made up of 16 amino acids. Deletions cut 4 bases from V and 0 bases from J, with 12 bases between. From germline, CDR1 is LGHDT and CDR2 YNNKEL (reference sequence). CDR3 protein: CASSLIGGPNTGELFF. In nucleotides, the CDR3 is TGTGCCAGCAGCCTAATCGGGGGCCCGAACACCGGGGAGCTGTTTTTT.

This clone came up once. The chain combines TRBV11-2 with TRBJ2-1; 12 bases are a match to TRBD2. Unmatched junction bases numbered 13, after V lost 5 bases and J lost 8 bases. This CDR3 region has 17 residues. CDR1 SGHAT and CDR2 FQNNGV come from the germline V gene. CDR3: CASSIRLSSGGAYEQFF. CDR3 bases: TGTGCCAGCAGCATAAGACTGTCTAGCGGGGGGGCATATGAGCAGTTCTTC. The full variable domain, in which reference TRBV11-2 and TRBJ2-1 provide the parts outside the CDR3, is EAGVAQSPRYKIIEKRQSVAFWCNPISGHATLYWYQQILGQGPKLLIQFQNNGVVDDSQLPKDRFSAERLKGVDSTLKIQPAKLEDSAVYLCASSIRLSSGGAYEQFFGPGTRLTVL.

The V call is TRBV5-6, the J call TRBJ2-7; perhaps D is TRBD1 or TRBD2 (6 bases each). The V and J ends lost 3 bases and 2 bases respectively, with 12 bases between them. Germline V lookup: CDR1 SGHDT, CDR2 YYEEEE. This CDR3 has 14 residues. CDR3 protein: CASSWGDTTYEQYF. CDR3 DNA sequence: TGTGCCAGCAGCTGGGGGGACACCACCTACGAGCAGTACTTC.

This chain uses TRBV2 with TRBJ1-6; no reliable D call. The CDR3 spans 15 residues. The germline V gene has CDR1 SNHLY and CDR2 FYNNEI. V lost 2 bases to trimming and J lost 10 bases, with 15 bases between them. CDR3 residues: CASSEYTDVASPLHF. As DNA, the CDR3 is TGTGCCAGCAGTGAATACACAGACGTGGCATCACCCCTCCACTTT. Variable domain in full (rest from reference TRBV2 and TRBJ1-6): EPEVTQTPSHQVTQMGQEVILRCVPISNHLYFYWYRQILGQKVEFLVSFYNNEISEKSEIFDDQFSVERPDGSNFTLKIRSTKLEDSAMYFCASSEYTDVASPLHFGNGTRLTVT.

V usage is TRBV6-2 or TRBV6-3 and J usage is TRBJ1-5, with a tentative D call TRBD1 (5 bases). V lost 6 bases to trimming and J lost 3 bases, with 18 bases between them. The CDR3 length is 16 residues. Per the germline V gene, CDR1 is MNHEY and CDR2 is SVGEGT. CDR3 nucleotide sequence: TGTGCCAGCAGCTCATCCCGCGCAGGGTTCAATCAGCCCCAGCATTTT. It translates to CASSSSRAGFNQPQHF.

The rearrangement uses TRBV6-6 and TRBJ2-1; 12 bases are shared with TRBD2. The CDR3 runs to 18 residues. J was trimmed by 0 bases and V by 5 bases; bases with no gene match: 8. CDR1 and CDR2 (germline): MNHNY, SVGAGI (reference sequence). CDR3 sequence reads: CASSQTSGGLSSYNEQFF. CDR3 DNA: TGTGCCAGCAGTCAAACTAGCGGGGGGCTTAGCTCCTACAATGAGCAGTTCTTC.

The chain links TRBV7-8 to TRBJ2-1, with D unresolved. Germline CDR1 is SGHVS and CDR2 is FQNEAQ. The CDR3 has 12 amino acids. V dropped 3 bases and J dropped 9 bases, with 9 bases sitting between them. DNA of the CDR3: TGTGCCAGCAGCTTTTTCGTGGGTGAGCAGTTCTTC. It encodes CASSFFVGEQFF.

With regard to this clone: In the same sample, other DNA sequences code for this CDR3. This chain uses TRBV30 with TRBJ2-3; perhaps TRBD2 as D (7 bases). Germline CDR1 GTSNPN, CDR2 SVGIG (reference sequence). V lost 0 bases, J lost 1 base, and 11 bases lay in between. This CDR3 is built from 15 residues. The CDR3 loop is CAWSVGGGGTDTQYF. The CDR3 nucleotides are TGTGCCTGGAGTGTAGGGGGGGGCGGCACAGATACGCAGTATTTT.

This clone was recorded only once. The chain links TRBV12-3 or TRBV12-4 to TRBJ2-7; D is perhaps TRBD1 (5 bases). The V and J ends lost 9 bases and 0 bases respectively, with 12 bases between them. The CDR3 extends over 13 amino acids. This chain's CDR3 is CARMTVSSYEQYF. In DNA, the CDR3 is TGTGCCAGAATGACAGTAAGCTCCTACGAGCAGTACTTC.

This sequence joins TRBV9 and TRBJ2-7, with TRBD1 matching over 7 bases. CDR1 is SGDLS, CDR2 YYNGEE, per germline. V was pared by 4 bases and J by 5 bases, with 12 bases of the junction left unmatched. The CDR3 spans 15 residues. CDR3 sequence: CASSSEGAEMDEQYF. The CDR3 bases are TGTGCCAGCAGCTCAGAGGGGGCAGAAATGGACGAGCAGTACTTC.

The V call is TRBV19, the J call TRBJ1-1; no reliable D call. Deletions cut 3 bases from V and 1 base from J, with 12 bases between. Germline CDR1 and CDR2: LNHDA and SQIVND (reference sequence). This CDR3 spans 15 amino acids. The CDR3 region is CASSIPSFENTEAFF. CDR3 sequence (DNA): TGTGCCAGTAGTATCCCCTCCTTTGAGAACACTGAAGCTTTCTTT. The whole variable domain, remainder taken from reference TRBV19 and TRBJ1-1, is DGGITQSPKYLFRKEGQNVTLSCEQNLNHDAMYWYRQDPGQGLRLIYYSQIVNDFQKGDIAEGYSVSREKKESFPLTVTSAQKNPTAFYLCASSIPSFENTEAFFGQGTRLTVV.

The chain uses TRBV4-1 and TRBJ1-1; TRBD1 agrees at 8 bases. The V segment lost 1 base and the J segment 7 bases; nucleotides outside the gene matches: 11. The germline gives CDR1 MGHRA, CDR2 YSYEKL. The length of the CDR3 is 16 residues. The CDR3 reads CASSQGWSGGAGEAFF. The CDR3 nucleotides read TGCGCCAGCAGCCAAGGGTGGTCAGGGGGCGCGGGTGAAGCTTTCTTT.

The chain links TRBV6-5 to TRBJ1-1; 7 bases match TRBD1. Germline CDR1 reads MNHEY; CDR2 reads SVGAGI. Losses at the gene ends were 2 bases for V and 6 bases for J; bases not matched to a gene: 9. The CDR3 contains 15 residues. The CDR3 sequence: CASSYRIRTGSEAFF. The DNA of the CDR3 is TGTGCCAGCAGTTACCGAATAAGGACAGGATCTGAAGCTTTCTTT.

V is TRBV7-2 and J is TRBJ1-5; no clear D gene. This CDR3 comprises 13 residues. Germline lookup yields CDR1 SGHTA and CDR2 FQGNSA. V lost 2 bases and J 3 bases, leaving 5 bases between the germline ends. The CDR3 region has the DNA TGTGCCAGCAGCTTAAGGTTCAATCAGCCCCAGCATTTT. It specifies CASSLRFNQPQHF.

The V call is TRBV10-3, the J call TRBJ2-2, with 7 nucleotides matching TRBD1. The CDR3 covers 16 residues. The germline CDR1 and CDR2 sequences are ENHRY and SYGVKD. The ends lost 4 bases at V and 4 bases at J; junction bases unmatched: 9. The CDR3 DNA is TGTGCCATCAGTGTCGGAGAGGGGGCGGGCACCGGGGAGCTGTTTTTT. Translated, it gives CAISVGEGAGTGELFF.

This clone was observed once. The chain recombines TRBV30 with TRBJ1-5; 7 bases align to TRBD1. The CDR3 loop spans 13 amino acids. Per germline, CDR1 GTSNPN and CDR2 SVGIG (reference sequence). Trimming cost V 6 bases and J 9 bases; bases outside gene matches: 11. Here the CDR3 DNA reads TGTGCCTGTCCCCTTAGGGGGCCCAGGCCCCAGCATTTT. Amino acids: CACPLRGPRPQHF.

CDR3 in amino acids: CASSMARGSSEQYF. CDR3 nucleotide sequence: TGTGCCAGTAGTATGGCCAGGGGGAGTAGCGAGCAGTACTTC. The chain links TRBV19 to TRBJ2-7; 7 bases agree with TRBD1. V was clipped by 3 bases and J by 6 bases; unmatched bases: 8. CDR1 and CDR2 from the germline V gene are LNHDA and SQIVND (reference sequence). The CDR3 has 14 residues.

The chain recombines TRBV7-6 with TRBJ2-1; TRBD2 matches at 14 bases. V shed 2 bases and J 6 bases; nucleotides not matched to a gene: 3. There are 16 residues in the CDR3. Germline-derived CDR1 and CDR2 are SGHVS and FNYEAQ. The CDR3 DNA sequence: TGTGCCAGCAGCTTATTGACTAGCGGGGGGGTCAATGAGCAGTTCTTC. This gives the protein CASSLLTSGGVNEQFF.

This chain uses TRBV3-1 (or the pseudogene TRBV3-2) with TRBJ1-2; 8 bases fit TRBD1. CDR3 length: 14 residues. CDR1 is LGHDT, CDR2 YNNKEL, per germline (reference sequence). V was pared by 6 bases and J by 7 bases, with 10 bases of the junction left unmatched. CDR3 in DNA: TGTGCCAGCAGTCTTGGACAGGGTGTGGGTGGCTACACCTTC. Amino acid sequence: CASSLGQGVGGYTF.

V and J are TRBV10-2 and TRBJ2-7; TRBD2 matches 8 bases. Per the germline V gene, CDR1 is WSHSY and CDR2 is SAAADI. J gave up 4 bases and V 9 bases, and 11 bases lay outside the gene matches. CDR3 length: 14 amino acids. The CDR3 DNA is TGCGCCAGTCTTTCCGGGACTAGGCTTTACGAGCAGTACTTC. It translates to CASLSGTRLYEQYF.

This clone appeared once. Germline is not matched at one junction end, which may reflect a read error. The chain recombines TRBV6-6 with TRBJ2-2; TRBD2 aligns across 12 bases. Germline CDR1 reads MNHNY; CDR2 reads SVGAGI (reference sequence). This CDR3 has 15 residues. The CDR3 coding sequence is TGCGCCAGCAGTTACCTAGCGGGGGGGGTCGGGGAGCTGTTTTTT. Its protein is CASSYLAGGVGELFF.

CDR3 nucleotide sequence: TGTGCCACCAGCAGAGATTCGGGGTACTCTGGGGCCAACGTCCTGACTTTC. It specifies CATSRDSGYSGANVLTF. The chain links TRBV15 to TRBJ2-6; D is perhaps TRBD2 (5 bases). The germline gives CDR1 LNHNV, CDR2 YYDKDF (reference sequence). V lost 0 bases to trimming and J lost 0 bases, with 9 bases between them. The CDR3 sequence is 17 residues long.

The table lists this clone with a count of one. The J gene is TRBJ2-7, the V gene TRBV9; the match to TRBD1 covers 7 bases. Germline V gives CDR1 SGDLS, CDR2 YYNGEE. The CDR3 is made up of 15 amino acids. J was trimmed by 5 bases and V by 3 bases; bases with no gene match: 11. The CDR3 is CASSASQTGFHEQYF. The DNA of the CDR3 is TGTGCCAGCAGCGCCTCCCAGACAGGGTTCCACGAGCAGTACTTC.

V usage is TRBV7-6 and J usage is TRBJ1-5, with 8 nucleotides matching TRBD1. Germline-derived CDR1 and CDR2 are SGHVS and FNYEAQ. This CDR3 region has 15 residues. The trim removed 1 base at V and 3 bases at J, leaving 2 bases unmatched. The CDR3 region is CASSLGTGNNQPQHF. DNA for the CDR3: TGTGCCAGCAGCTTAGGGACAGGGAACAATCAGCCCCAGCATTTT.

This chain's CDR3 is CASSKGQKNTEAFF. The CDR3 DNA is TGTGCCAGCAGTAAGGGACAGAAGAACACTGAAGCTTTCTTT. The rearrangement links TRBV2 to TRBJ1-1, with TRBD1 matching over 7 bases. CDR1 is SNHLY and CDR2 is FYNNEI in the germline V gene. With 5 bases clipped from V and 1 base from J, the junction kept 4 bases outside the gene matches. The CDR3 totals 14 residues.

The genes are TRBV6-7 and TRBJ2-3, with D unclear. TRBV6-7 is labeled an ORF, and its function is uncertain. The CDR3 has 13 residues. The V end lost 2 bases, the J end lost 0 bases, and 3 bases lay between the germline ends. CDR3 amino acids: CASSYTSTDTQYF. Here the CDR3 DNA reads TGTGCCAGCAGTTACACAAGCACAGATACGCAGTATTTT.

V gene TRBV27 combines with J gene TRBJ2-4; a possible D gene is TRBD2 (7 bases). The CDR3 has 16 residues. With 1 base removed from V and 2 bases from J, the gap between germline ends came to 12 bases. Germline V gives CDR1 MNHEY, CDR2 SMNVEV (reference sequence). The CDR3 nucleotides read TGTGCCAGCAGTTTATTAGGGGGGGCCTCCAAAAACATTCAGTACTTC. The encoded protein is CASSLLGGASKNIQYF.

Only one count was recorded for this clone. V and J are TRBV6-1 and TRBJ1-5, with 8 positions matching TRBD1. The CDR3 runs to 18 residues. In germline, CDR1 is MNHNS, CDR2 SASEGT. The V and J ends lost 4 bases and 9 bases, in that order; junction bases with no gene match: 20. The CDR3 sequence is CASSADSWRQGASMPQHF. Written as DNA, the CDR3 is TGTGCCAGCAGTGCCGATTCCTGGAGGCAGGGGGCCTCCATGCCCCAGCATTTT.

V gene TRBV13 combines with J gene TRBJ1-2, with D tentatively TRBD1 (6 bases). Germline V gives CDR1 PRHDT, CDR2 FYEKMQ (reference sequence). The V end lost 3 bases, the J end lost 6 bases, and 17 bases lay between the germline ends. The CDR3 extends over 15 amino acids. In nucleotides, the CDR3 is TGTGCCAGCAGCTTTACGTCGGGGGGCGAAGATGGCTACACCTTC. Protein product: CASSFTSGGEDGYTF.